The 13 T cell receptor beta chains given below trace back to one sample, sequenced in a study of blood T cells in healthy people across ages. It was with a sample-barcoded 5' primer and a J-beta primer mix that a second PCR of roughly 6 to 12 cycles was run. MiXCR was run by TCRdb on the 5' RACE reads, yielding one entry per CDR3 protein. The sample consists of about 1.6 million distinct CDR3 sequences, about 31% of them appearing once. The material sequenced was blood. These receptors all stem from a woman aged 30 to 39 in good health.

The chain combines TRBV19 with TRBJ2-5; the match to TRBD2 covers 12 bases. V shed 3 bases and J 1 base; nucleotides not matched to a gene: 3. The V gene's germline CDR1 is LNHDA and CDR2 SQIVND (reference sequence). The CDR3 spans 16 residues. CDR3 region: CASSILTSGGQETQYF. CDR3 sequence (DNA): TGTGCCAGTAGTATTTTGACTAGCGGGGGCCAAGAGACCCAGTACTTC.

A note on this clonotype: Being one base from a much bigger clone, this may be a read error. This chain connects TRBV29-1 to TRBJ2-5; D is ambiguous. Germline CDR1 is SQVTM and CDR2 is ANQGSEA. The CDR3 consists of 11 residues. The V end lost 5 bases, the J end lost 11 bases, and 15 bases lay between the germline ends. The CDR3 spells CSVLVPDAQYF. CDR3 nucleotides: TGCAGCGTTCTTGTACCGGACGCGCAGTACTTC.

This clonotype was counted only a few times. The rearrangement joins TRBV5-6 to TRBJ1-2; possible D gene TRBD1, 5 bases. The V gene lost 2 bases and the J gene lost 8 bases, with 22 bases spanning the gap. The germline CDR1 and CDR2 sequences are SGHDT and YYEEEE. This CDR3 has 16 residues. The DNA for the CDR3 is TGTGCCAGCAGCTTTTATGGGTGGCAGGGCAAAGAAGGCTACACCTTC. Translation: CASSFYGWQGKEGYTF.

This clonotype showed up just a few times. The chain links TRBV20-1 to TRBJ1-5; 9 nucleotides align to TRBD1. CDR1 DFQATT and CDR2 SNEGSKA come from the germline V gene (reference sequence). The V segment lost 2 bases and the J segment 6 bases; nucleotides outside the gene matches: 11. The CDR3 extends over 16 amino acids. Here the CDR3 DNA reads TGCAGTGCTAGACAACAGGGGGCTTGGGCGGGTCAGCCCCAGCATTTT. As protein: CSARQQGAWAGQPQHF.

The chain carries TRBV10-2 and TRBJ1-1, with D uncertain. V gave up 3 bases and J gave up 5 bases, with 10 bases separating them. The CDR3 runs 13 residues. Germline V lookup: CDR1 WSHSY, CDR2 SAAADI. CDR3 amino acids: CASSDQERTEAFF. CDR3 sequence (DNA): TGCGCCAGCAGTGATCAGGAGAGGACTGAAGCTTTCTTT.

The chain is built from TRBV4-1 and TRBJ2-7; perhaps TRBD1 as D (6 bases). The CDR3 has 16 amino acids. Trimming removed 0 bases from V and 4 bases from J, with 16 bases in between. Germline V gives CDR1 MGHRA, CDR2 YSYEKL. The CDR3 nucleotides read TGCGCCAGCAGCCAAGAGGACAGCCGGAGTCGTTACGAGCAGTACTTC. This translates into CASSQEDSRSRYEQYF.

J is TRBJ2-5 and V is TRBV28; 12 positions agree with TRBD2. Germline lookup yields CDR1 MDHEN and CDR2 SYDVKM. The CDR3 has 15 residues. J gave up 1 base and V 8 bases, and 5 bases lay outside the gene matches. The CDR3: CASGRTSGTQETQYF. The CDR3 DNA is TGTGCCAGCGGGAGGACTAGCGGGACCCAAGAGACCCAGTACTTC.

This clonotype was counted ten times or more. The chain employs TRBV7-2 and TRBJ2-5; maybe TRBD2 (7 bases). The V end was cut by 2 bases, the J end by 5 bases, with 12 bases between. The CDR3 covers 14 residues. Germline CDR1 SGHTA, CDR2 FQGNSA. The CDR3 protein is CASSLFRGGETQYF. CDR3 nucleotide sequence: TGTGCCAGCAGCTTATTCAGGGGAGGGGAGACCCAGTACTTC. The full variable domain, with the rest looked up from reference TRBV7-2 and TRBJ2-5, is GAGVSQSPSNKVTEKGKDVELRCDPISGHTALYWYRQSLGQGLEFLIYFQGNSAPDKSGLPSDRFSAERTGGSVSTLTIQRTQQEDSAVYLCASSLFRGGETQYFGPGTRLLVL.

This sequence joins TRBV9 and TRBJ2-7, with 7 bases that match TRBD2. V was clipped by 3 bases and J by 0 bases; unmatched bases: 12. CDR1 is SGDLS and CDR2 is YYNGEE in the germline V gene. This CDR3 is 17 amino acids long. The CDR3 is CASSAQGRGDVSYEQYF. The CDR3 bases are TGTGCCAGCAGCGCTCAGGGTCGGGGGGACGTCTCCTACGAGCAGTACTTC.

The table lists this clonotype with a few counts. The chain carries TRBV21-1 and TRBJ1-4; the table's D call, TRBD1, has no DNA check behind it. TRBV21-1 is tagged as a pseudogene. The CDR3 runs 16 residues. This chain's CDR3 is CASSKALTGGNEKLFF. CDR3 DNA sequence: TGTGCCAGCAGCAAAGCGCTGACAGGGGGTAATGAAAAACTGTTTTTT.

This chain uses TRBV20-1 with TRBJ2-3; no reliable D call. The CDR3 runs 15 residues. The germline gives CDR1 DFQATT, CDR2 SNEGSKA (reference sequence). V gave up 0 bases and J gave up 2 bases, with 12 bases separating them. The CDR3 region has the DNA TGCAGTGCTAGAGATCTCAAGGGCTCCACAGATACGCAGTATTTT. Protein: CSARDLKGSTDTQYF.

This clonotype was seen more than once but under ten times. V gene TRBV6-5 combines with J gene TRBJ1-1, with D possibly matching TRBD1 (5 bases). Germline lookup yields CDR1 MNHEY and CDR2 SVGAGI. V lost 0 bases to trimming and J lost 7 bases, with 9 bases between them. This CDR3 has 13 residues. The CDR3 loop reads CASSYSRGLEAFF. The CDR3 nucleotides are TGTGCCAGCAGTTACTCACGGGGCCTTGAAGCTTTCTTT.

In this sample, this clonotype turned up a few times. V usage is TRBV4-2 and J usage is TRBJ2-3; 8 nucleotides agree with TRBD2. The CDR3 has 17 amino acids. Germline loops: CDR1 LGHNA, CDR2 YNFKEQ. The V segment lost 4 bases and the J segment 6 bases; nucleotides outside the gene matches: 15. CDR3 coding DNA: TGTGCCAGCAGCCCACCAAGACGGGCGGGGGGCCAGGATACGCAGTATTTT. It is translated as CASSPPRRAGGQDTQYF.